What follows are 26 T cell receptor beta chains derived from one specimen sequenced in a study of T cells in Graves' hyperthyroidism and ophthalmopathy. Amplified TCR beta CDR3 regions came from RNA transcripts. First-round RT-PCR of the TCR CDR3 relied on the HTBI primer set. A single record per CDR3 protein comes from TCRdb applying MiXCR to the multiplex PCR reads. The sample carries roughly 800,000 distinct CDR3 sequences, about 38% recorded once. Sequencing was performed on blood. The receptor set was obtained from a man younger than 30 with Graves' hyperthyroidism.

This clonotype showed up many times. This chain connects TRBV10-3 to TRBJ2-7; 9 nucleotides match TRBD1. The CDR3 sequence is 18 residues long. CDR1 is ENHRY and CDR2 is SYGVKD in the germline V gene. V trimming: 6 bases; J trimming: 5 bases; junction bases outside the gene matches: 20. The CDR3 region is CAIRNTGQGAGWVDEQYF. DNA for the CDR3: TGTGCCATCAGGAACACGGGACAGGGAGCCGGCTGGGTAGACGAGCAGTACTTC.

The table lists this clonotype with a count of one. Given the absence of the conserved phenylalanine or tryptophan at the CDR3 end, a read error is likely. The rearrangement links TRBV6-5 to TRBJ1-2, with a tentative D call TRBD1 (6 bases). Between the trimmed V and J ends, which lost 5 bases and 4 bases, there was a span of 14 bases. CDR1 and CDR2 (germline): MNHEY, SVGAGI. This CDR3 spans 14 amino acids. CDR3 DNA sequence: TGTGCCAGCAGTACCGGCGGGACACCCTATGGCTACACCCTC. Translating gives CASSTGGTPYGYTL.

The V and J genes are TRBV15 and TRBJ2-7, with TRBD2 matching 7 bases. The CDR3 is 18 amino acids. V lost 0 bases, J lost 0 bases, and 11 bases stayed unmatched. Germline CDR1 is LNHNV and CDR2 is YYDKDF (reference sequence). This CDR3 reads CATSRDLRGSKDSYEQYF. The CDR3 DNA is TGTGCCACCAGCAGAGATTTGCGGGGGTCCAAGGACTCCTACGAGCAGTACTTC. The entire variable domain, with the rest obtained from reference TRBV15 and TRBJ2-7, is as follows: DAMVIQNPRYQVTQFGKPVTLSCSQTLNHNVMYWYQQKSSQAPKLLFHYYDKDFNNEADTPDNFQSRRPNTSFCFLDIRSPGLGDTAMYLCATSRDLRGSKDSYEQYFGPGTRLTVT.

This clonotype was seen at least ten times. The J gene is TRBJ1-1, the V gene TRBV2, with a possible D match to TRBD1 (6 bases). The CDR3 length is 12 residues. The ends were cut back, 2 bases at V and 8 bases at J, with 9 bases in the middle. CDR1 is SNHLY, CDR2 FYNNEI, per germline. The CDR3 loop is CASSERTVEAFF. Written as DNA, the CDR3 is TGTGCCAGCAGTGAAAGGACAGTAGAAGCTTTCTTT.

Sample share makes this clonotype medium-sized (0.01 to 0.1%). J is TRBJ1-2 and V is TRBV19; 8 bases match TRBD1. The CDR3 totals 12 residues. V shed 10 bases, J shed 2 bases, and the junction held 3 bases outside the gene matches. CDR1 is LNHDA, CDR2 SQIVND, per germline (reference sequence). The chain's CDR3 is CATRTGNYGYTF. For the CDR3, the DNA is TGTGCCACCAGGACAGGGAACTATGGCTACACCTTC. The full variable domain, in which reference TRBV19 and TRBJ1-2 provide the parts outside the CDR3, is DGGITQSPKYLFRKEGQNVTLSCEQNLNHDAMYWYRQDPGQGLRLIYYSQIVNDFQKGDIAEGYSVSREKKESFPLTVTSAQKNPTAFYLCATRTGNYGYTFGSGTRLTVV.

J is TRBJ1-2 and V is TRBV19; D is possibly TRBD1 (5 bases). Germline V CDR1 and CDR2: LNHDA, SQIVND (reference sequence). The germline V and J ends were trimmed by 11 bases and 7 bases, with 14 bases remaining between them. This CDR3 region has 11 residues. The CDR3 reads CAVGVLSGYTF. The CDR3 nucleotides read TGTGCCGTGGGGGTATTATCTGGCTACACCTTC.

This clonotype appeared a few times. The chain combines TRBV6-5 with TRBJ1-2; TRBD1 matches 7 bases. Germline-derived CDR1 and CDR2 are MNHEY and SVGAGI. The CDR3 has 13 residues. V trimming: 6 bases; J trimming: 13 bases; junction bases outside the gene matches: 14. The CDR3 DNA reads as TGTGCCAGCAGCCTACCCTCAGGGGAGGGGGCCACCTTC. Translation gives CASSLPSGEGATF.

J is TRBJ1-5 and V is TRBV7-8; D gene uncertain. The ends were cut back, 5 bases at V and 6 bases at J, with 14 bases in the middle. The CDR3 has 14 residues. The germline V gene has CDR1 SGHVS and CDR2 FQNEAQ. The CDR3 region is CASSQAGPPQPQHF. The CDR3 DNA sequence: TGTGCCAGCAGCCAAGCCGGGCCGCCTCAGCCCCAGCATTTT. The full variable domain, in which reference TRBV7-8 and TRBJ1-5 provide the parts outside the CDR3, is GAGVSQSPRYKVAKRGQDVALRCDPISGHVSLFWYQQALGQGPEFLTYFQNEAQLDKSGLPSDRFFAERPEGSVSTLKIQRTQQEDSAVYLCASSQAGPPQPQHFGDGTRLSIL.

Note on this clonotype: It may be a read error: a sequence one base away is much more abundant. The CDR3 is CASDTGLSLGNPPLHF. In DNA, the CDR3 is TGTGCCAGCGACACGGGGCTCTCGCTAGGTAATCCACCCCTCCACTTT. The chain recombines TRBV7-9 with TRBJ1-6; a possible D gene is TRBD1 (5 bases). This CDR3 region has 16 residues. Germline assignment: CDR1 SEHNR and CDR2 FQNEAQ (reference sequence).

Ten or more counts support this clonotype. The rearrangement links TRBV25-1 to TRBJ2-2; the match to TRBD2 covers 9 bases. CDR3 size: 16 residues. V trimming: 1 base; J trimming: 3 bases; junction bases outside the gene matches: 3. Germline CDR1 reads MGHDK; CDR2 reads SYGVNS. The chain's CDR3 is CASSEWASGDTGELFF. The CDR3 bases are TGTGCCAGCAGTGAATGGGCTAGCGGGGACACCGGGGAGCTGTTTTTT.

The chain combines TRBV25-1 with TRBJ2-7; maybe TRBD1 (6 bases). Trimming took 5 bases from V and 1 from J, leaving 12 bases between them. From germline, CDR1 is MGHDK and CDR2 SYGVNS. The length of the CDR3 is 14 residues. The CDR3 spells CASSWQGPSYEQYF. The CDR3 DNA follows: TGTGCCAGCAGTTGGCAGGGGCCATCCTACGAGCAGTACTTC.

This clonotype occurred a few times. Here the CDR3 DNA reads TGTGCCAGCAGTTCCACGGGACTCCCCTACGAGCAGTACTTC. Residues: CASSSTGLPYEQYF. The rearrangement joins TRBV12-3 or TRBV12-4 to TRBJ2-7; tentative D call: TRBD2 (6 bases). Between the trimmed V and J ends, which lost 4 bases and 2 bases, there was a span of 12 bases. The CDR3 loop spans 14 amino acids.

This clonotype was seen at least ten times. The chain couples TRBV7-9 to TRBJ1-1; D is perhaps TRBD1 (6 bases). V was trimmed by 1 base and J by 2 bases, leaving 14 bases between them. The CDR3 sequence is 16 residues long. Germline CDR1 reads SEHNR; CDR2 reads FQNEAQ (reference sequence). CDR3 sequence reads: CASSLVSGGGNTEAFF. CDR3 nucleotide sequence: TGTGCCAGCAGCTTAGTATCAGGAGGGGGAAACACTGAAGCTTTCTTT.

The chain joins TRBV12-3 or TRBV12-4 to TRBJ2-7; 9 bases match TRBD2. This CDR3 is 14 amino acids long. Trimming removed 6 bases from V and 4 bases from J; junction bases left unmatched: 7. The CDR3 DNA sequence: TGTGCCAGCAGCGAGACTAGCGGCGCGTACGAGCAGTACTTC. Protein sequence: CASSETSGAYEQYF.

This clonotype was counted a few times. The CDR3 loop is CASSSGTKDTEAFF. Here the CDR3 DNA reads TGTGCCAGCAGCTCCGGGACAAAAGACACTGAAGCTTTCTTT. This chain connects TRBV7-9 to TRBJ1-1, with D possibly TRBD1 on 6 matching bases. The CDR3 length is 14 residues. Germline CDR1 reads SEHNR; CDR2 reads FQNEAQ (reference sequence). The V and J ends lost 4 bases and 3 bases respectively, with 12 bases between them. The full variable domain, completed using reference TRBV7-9 and TRBJ1-1, is DTGVSQNPRHKITKRGQNVTFRCDPISEHNRLYWYRQTLGQGPEFLTYFQNEAQLEKSRLLSDRFSAERPKGSFSTLEIQRTEQGDSAMYLCASSSGTKDTEAFFGQGTRLTVV.

This clonotype showed up many times. The rearrangement links TRBV16 to TRBJ2-6, with a weak D call TRBD2 (5 bases). The CDR3 sequence is 17 residues long. Germline V gene data show CDR1 as KGHSY and CDR2 as FQNENV. With 5 bases removed from V and 4 bases from J, the gap between germline ends came to 18 bases. CDR3 sequence reads: CASSGRNTRVGANVLTF. CDR3 nucleotides: TGTGCCAGCAGCGGACGAAACACTAGGGTCGGGGCCAACGTCCTGACTTTC.

The chain couples TRBV20-1 to TRBJ1-4; TRBD1 matches at 7 bases. The germline gives CDR1 DFQATT, CDR2 SNEGSKA (reference sequence). This CDR3 has 15 amino acids. The junction had 12 bases not matched to a gene; V was cut back by 1 base and J by 10 bases. The CDR3 is CSARGVGQPQGKLFF. The CDR3 DNA reads as TGCAGTGCTAGAGGTGTGGGACAGCCACAGGGAAAACTGTTTTTT.

This clonotype was recorded many times. The chain couples TRBV29-1 to TRBJ1-3; 8 positions agree with TRBD1. The V gene's germline CDR1 is SQVTM and CDR2 ANQGSEA. Unmatched junction bases numbered 9, after V lost 6 bases and J lost 2 bases. The CDR3 is 15 residues long. CDR3 DNA: TGCAGCGTGGGGAGGACAGGGATTACTGGAAACACCATATATTTT. This translates into CSVGRTGITGNTIYF.

This clonotype was counted ten times or more. In DNA form, the CDR3 reads TGCAGTGCTAGACGGGGAGAGACCCAGTACTTC. Its protein product is CSARRGETQYF. The chain uses TRBV20-1 and TRBJ2-5; D might be TRBD2 (5 bases). The CDR3 is made up of 11 amino acids. Germline V lookup: CDR1 DFQATT, CDR2 SNEGSKA (reference sequence). The V end lost 2 bases, the J end lost 4 bases, and 5 bases lay between the germline ends.

V is TRBV29-1 and J is TRBJ1-3; D may be TRBD1 (5 bases). This CDR3 has 13 amino acids. The germline V gene encodes CDR1 SQVTM and CDR2 ANQGSEA. The V and J ends lost 7 bases and 9 bases respectively, with 19 bases between them. The CDR3 DNA follows: TGCAGCGGCGAGACTAGCGGGAGGGGCACCATATATTTT. Its translation: CSGETSGRGTIYF.

The sample holds many counts of this clonotype. V and J are TRBV9 and TRBJ1-2; 7 bases are a match to TRBD1. This CDR3 region has 13 residues. Trimming at V came to 5 bases and at J to 8 bases, leaving 9 bases not matched to a gene. Per germline, CDR1 SGDLS and CDR2 YYNGEE. CDR3 nucleotides: TGTGCCAGCAGTTCCTATGACAGGGTCGGCTACACCTTC. Residues: CASSSYDRVGYTF.

This clonotype was observed many times. The chain uses TRBV7-9 and TRBJ1-2, with 7 bases identical to TRBD1. Germline values: CDR1 SEHNR, CDR2 FQNEAQ (reference sequence). V lost 5 bases to trimming and J lost 0 bases; unmatched junction nucleotides: 3. The CDR3 extends over 14 amino acids. The CDR3 DNA reads as TGTGCCAGCAGCACGGGACAGACTAACTATGGCTACACCTTC. This sequence encodes CASSTGQTNYGYTF.

This chain joins TRBV12-3 or TRBV12-4 and TRBJ1-5; D remains unclear. The V gene lost 5 bases and the J gene lost 4 bases, with 12 bases spanning the gap. The CDR3 has 14 residues. The CDR3 sequence: CASSPRRVNQPQHF. CDR3 DNA: TGTGCCAGCAGTCCCCGTAGGGTAAATCAGCCCCAGCATTTT.

The rearrangement links TRBV7-2 to TRBJ1-4; tentatively, D is TRBD1 (5 bases). Trimming removed 5 bases from V and 1 base from J, with 17 bases in between. Germline lookup yields CDR1 SGHTA and CDR2 FQGNSA. CDR3 length: 17 residues. The CDR3 spells CASSGSGTPVTNEKLFF. The CDR3 region has the DNA TGTGCCAGCAGCGGTAGCGGGACCCCCGTAACTAATGAAAAACTGTTTTTT.

This clonotype was seen more than once but under ten times. V usage is TRBV20-1 and J usage is TRBJ1-5; D unresolved. The germline V and J ends were trimmed by 4 bases and 4 bases, with 17 bases remaining between them. Germline loops: CDR1 DFQATT, CDR2 SNEGSKA (reference sequence). The CDR3 has 15 amino acids. CDR3 amino acids: CSATTQGLGNQPQHF. The CDR3 nucleotides read TGCAGTGCTACCACCCAAGGGCTGGGAAATCAGCCCCAGCATTTT.

Comments on this clonotype: A read error may be the cause here, since a much bigger clone is one base away. The CDR3 DNA is TGTGCCAACAGCCACGGACCGAACACTGAAGCTTTCTTT. Protein sequence: CANSHGPNTEAFF. The V and J genes are TRBV7-3 and TRBJ1-1; no reliable D call. Germline lookup yields CDR1 SGHTA and CDR2 FQGTGA. This CDR3 has 13 residues.